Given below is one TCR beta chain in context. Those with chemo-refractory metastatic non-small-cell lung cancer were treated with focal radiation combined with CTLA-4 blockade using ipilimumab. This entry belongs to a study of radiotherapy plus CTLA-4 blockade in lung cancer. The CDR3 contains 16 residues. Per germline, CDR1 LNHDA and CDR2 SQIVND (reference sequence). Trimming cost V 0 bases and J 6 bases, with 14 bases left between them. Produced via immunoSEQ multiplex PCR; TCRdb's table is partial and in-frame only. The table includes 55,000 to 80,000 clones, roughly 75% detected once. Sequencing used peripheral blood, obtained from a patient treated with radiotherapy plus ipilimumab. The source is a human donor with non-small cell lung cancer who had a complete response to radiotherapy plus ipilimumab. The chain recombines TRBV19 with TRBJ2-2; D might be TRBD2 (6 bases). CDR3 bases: TGTGCCAGTAGTATAGACGGTAGCGGATCTGCCGGGGAGCTGTTTTTT. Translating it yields CASSIDGSGSAGELFF.